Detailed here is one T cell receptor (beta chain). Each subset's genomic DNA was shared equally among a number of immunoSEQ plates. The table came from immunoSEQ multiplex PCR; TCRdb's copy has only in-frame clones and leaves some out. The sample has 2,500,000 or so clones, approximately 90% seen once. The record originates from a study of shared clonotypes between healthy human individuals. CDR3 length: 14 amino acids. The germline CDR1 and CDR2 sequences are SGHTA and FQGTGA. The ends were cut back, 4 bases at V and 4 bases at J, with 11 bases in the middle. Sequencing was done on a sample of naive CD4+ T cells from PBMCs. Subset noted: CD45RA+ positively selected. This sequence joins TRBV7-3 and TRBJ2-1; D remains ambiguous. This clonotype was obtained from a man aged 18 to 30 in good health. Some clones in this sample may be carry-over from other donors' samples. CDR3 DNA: TGTGCCAGCAGCTCTGAGATCCTTTACAATGAGCAGTTCTTC. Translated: CASSSEILYNEQFF.